This TCR beta chain was found in a study of T-cell reconstitution after alpha-beta-depleted transplantation in children. There are 14 residues in the CDR3. V was cut by 2 bases and J by 3 bases, with 11 bases left in between. Germline assignment: CDR1 MNHEY and CDR2 SVGEGT. This clonotype was detected only a few times. This sample's TCRbeta library carried unique molecular identifier barcodes. One entry per CDR3 protein results from TCRdb running MiXCR on the PCR reads. The sample lists hundreds of thousands of distinct CDR3 sequences; under 20% were seen once. This chain uses TRBV6-2 or TRBV6-3 with TRBJ2-7; D is uncertain. The sequence came from a male patient between 2 and 10 years old who had a stem cell transplant for acute lymphoblastic leukemia, so the T cells may come from the graft donor. The specimen was PBMCs, mostly from graft donor cells, collected 360 days after TCRalphabeta/CD19-depleted stem cell transplant. CDR3 coding DNA: TGTGCCAGCAGTTACGGTGGGGTACTCTACGAGCAGTACTTC. Its protein is CASSYGGVLYEQYF.